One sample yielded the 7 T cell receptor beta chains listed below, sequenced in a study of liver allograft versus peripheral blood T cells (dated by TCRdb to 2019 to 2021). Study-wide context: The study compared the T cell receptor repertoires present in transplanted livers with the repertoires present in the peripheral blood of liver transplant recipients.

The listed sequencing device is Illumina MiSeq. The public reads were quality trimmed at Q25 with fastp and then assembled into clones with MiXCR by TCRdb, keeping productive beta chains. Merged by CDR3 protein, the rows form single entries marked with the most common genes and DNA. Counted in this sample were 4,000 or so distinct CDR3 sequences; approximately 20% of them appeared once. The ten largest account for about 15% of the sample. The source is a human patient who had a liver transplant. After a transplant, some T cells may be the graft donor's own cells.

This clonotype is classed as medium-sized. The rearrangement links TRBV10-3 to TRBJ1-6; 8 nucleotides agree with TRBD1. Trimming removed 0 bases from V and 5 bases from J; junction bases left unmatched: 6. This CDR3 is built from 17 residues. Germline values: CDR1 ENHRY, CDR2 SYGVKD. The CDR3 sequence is CAISESIQGDNNSPLHF. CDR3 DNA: TGTGCCATCAGTGAGTCGATACAGGGGGATAATAATTCACCCCTCCACTTT.

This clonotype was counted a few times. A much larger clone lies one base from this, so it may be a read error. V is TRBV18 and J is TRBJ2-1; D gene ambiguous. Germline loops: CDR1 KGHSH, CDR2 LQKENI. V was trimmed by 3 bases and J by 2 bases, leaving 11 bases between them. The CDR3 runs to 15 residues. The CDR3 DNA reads TGTGCCAGCTCACCCCCGGGCCCGACCTACAATGAGCAGTTCTTC. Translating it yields CASSPPGPTYNEQFF.

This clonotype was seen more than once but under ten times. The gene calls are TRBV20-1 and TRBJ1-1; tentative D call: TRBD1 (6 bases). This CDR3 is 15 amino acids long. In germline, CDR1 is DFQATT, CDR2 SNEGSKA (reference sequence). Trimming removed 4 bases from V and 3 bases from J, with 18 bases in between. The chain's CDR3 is CSAMGHPDFDTEAFF. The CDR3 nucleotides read TGCAGTGCTATGGGACATCCTGACTTTGACACTGAAGCTTTCTTT.

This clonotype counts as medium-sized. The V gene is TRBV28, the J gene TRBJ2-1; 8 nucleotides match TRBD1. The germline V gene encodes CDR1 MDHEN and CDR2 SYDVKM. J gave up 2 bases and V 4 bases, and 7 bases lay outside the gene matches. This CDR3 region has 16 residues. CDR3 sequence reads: CASSSGQGAAYNEQFF. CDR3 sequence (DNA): TGTGCCAGCAGTTCCGGACAGGGAGCGGCCTACAATGAGCAGTTCTTC.

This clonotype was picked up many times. For the CDR3, the DNA is TGCGCCAGCAGTGAGTCGGGCAGGGACAATACCGGCTACACCTTC. Translated, it gives CASSESGRDNTGYTF. The gene calls are TRBV10-2 and TRBJ1-2; possible D gene TRBD1, 6 bases. The V end lost 0 bases, the J end lost 8 bases, and 16 bases lay between the germline ends. This CDR3 contains 15 residues. Germline V gives CDR1 WSHSY, CDR2 SAAADI.

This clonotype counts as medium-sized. The CDR3 region is CSVVGQGSYEQYF. The CDR3 coding sequence is TGCAGCGTTGTCGGACAGGGTTCCTACGAGCAGTACTTC. The chain uses TRBV29-1 and TRBJ2-7, with 8 bases lining up with TRBD1. Per the germline V gene, CDR1 is SQVTM and CDR2 is ANQGSEA. The CDR3 length is 13 residues. V lost 4 bases, J lost 1 base, and 3 bases stayed unmatched.

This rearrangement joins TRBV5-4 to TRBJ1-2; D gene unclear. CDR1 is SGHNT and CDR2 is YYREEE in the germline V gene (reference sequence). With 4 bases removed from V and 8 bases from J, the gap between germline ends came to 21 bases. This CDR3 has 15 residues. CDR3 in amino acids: CASSHLPRAGGGYTF. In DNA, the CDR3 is TGTGCCAGCAGCCACCTCCCTCGGGCAGGAGGGGGCTACACCTTC.